This T cell receptor beta chain came from a study of early T cells in non-severe SARS-CoV-2 infection (dated by TCRdb to the early 2020s). General notes on the study: Because TCR sequencing was done on bulk RNA from unsorted whole blood, the alpha and beta chains could not be paired. Paper-wide results and their limitations: VDJdb matching was skewed toward anti-spike CD8 responses, so virus-specific expansions were likely underestimated and private and CD4 specificities were missed.

The library was made by 5' RACE. The sequencing machine was a NextSeq 500. Unique molecular identifiers were attached to individual cDNA molecules in the TCR library protocol so that sequencing error and PCR bias could be corrected. Both TCR alpha and beta chains were sequenced, and tight co-correlation was observed between alpha and beta sequence abundances in each sample. From the authors' description of their analysis: Decombinator V4 was used to annotate the V gene, J gene and CDR3 of the TCR sequences. TCRs were defined as expanded if a significant change between any two time points was detected under a Poisson model with p below 0.0001. Abundances of TCRs were expressed as counts per million after normalisation to the total number of TCRs sequenced in each sample. MAIT TCRs were defined by TRAV1-2 paired with TRAJ12, TRAJ20 or TRAJ33, and iNKT TCRs by TRAV10 paired with TRAJ18. VDJdb, accessed 1 November 2021, was searched for CMV, EBV and SARS-CoV-2 annotated TCRs, with TCRs annotated for multiple antigens excluded. TCRdb trimmed the raw reads at Q25, called clones with MiXCR and kept productive beta chains. Identical CDR3 proteins give one entry, which carries the most common genes and DNA. None of the V and J calls come from the authors' own analysis; TCRdb made them. In all, the sample holds about 47,000 distinct CDR3 sequences, and approximately 11% of those were seen once. The ten most abundant clones make up approximately 13% of the sample.

This was a case-control study nested in a cohort of healthcare workers in London, UK, who had nasopharyngeal swab PCR tests and blood samples taken every week. Healthcare workers were recruited between 23 and 31 March 2020, during the week of the UK lockdown, and were followed weekly for up to roughly 16 weeks. This clonotype was found a few times. The antigen this receptor binds is unknown. Nothing much larger sits one base from this clone, and base qualities are not available. The cysteine opens and the phenylalanine closes a CDR3 of 14 amino acids. Only the CDR3 part of the read is kept: 42 bases, read in frame from the first base. From the germline V gene, CDR1 is MGHRA and CDR2 is YSYEKL. V and J are truncated by 4 bases and 1 base respectively, leaving an intervening sequence of 10 bases.

This receptor was taken from an adult who was a healthcare worker with PCR-confirmed SARS-CoV-2 infection or an uninfected control (not recorded which). The source material was whole blood. The chain couples TRBV4-1 to TRBJ1-1; the D gene assignment is ambiguous. This receptor has the CDR3 CASSPLNWNTEAFF. The nucleotide sequence reads TGCGCCAGCAGCCCCCTTAATTGGAACACTGAAGCTTTCTTT.